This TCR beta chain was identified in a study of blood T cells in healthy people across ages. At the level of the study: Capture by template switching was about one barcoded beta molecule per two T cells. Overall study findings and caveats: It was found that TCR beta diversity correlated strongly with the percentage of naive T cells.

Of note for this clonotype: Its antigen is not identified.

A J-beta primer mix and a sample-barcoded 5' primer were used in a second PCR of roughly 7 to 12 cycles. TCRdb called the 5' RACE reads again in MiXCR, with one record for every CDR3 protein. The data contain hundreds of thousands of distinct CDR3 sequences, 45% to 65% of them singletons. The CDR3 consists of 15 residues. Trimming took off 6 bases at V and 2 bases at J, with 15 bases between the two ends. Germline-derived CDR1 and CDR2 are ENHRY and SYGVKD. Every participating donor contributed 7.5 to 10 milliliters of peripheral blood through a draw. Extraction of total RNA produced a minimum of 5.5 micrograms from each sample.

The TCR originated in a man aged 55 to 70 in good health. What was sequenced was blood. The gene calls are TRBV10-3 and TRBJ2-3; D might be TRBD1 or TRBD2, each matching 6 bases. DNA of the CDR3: TGTGCCATCAGCTTGGAGGGGGGAACCACAGATACGCAGTATTTT. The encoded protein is CAISLEGGTTDTQYF.